This T cell receptor beta chain was sequenced for a study of blood T cell repertoires in COVID-19 (dated by TCRdb to about 2020). Concerning the study at large: Samples from collaborators originated in the United States, Italy and Spain and spanned both the acute and convalescent phases of COVID-19. The material from the prospective study consisted of cDNA or gDNA derived from T cells, B-cell-depleted T cells, or PBMCs. The dataset comprised deeply sampled blood TCRbeta repertoires from subjects exposed to, actively infected with, or recovered from COVID-19. The repertoires were released in a freely available public database meant as a resource for research on the immune response to SARS-CoV-2. The samples were drawn from two sources: the first 160 participants of the ongoing ImmuneRACE study, and 1,254 subjects contributed by 6 global collaborators. Sample metadata almost always included a de-identified subject ID, COVID-19 status, age in years and sex. Where HLA class I and class II types were available, the types were taken from metadata supplied by the sample provider, not from assay-based typing.

CDR1 and CDR2 are read off the germline V gene (reference sequence) as LGHDT and YNNKEL. The CDR3, from cysteine to phenylalanine, totals 17 residues. CDR3 DNA only is kept here, 51 bases in frame from base 1. V lost 1 base and J lost 7 bases, and the count of bases not matched to a germline gene is 10. TCRbeta CDR3 regions were amplified from genomic DNA using the immunoSEQ Assay, a bias-controlled multiplex PCR. The original pipeline was this. Within the assay, amplification of reference gene primers was used to estimate how many nucleated cells each sample contained. Sequence reads were collapsed and filtered to measure the absolute abundance of every unique TCRbeta CDR3 rearrangement. Productive Simpson clonality was computed per sample as the square root of Simpson's diversity index over productive rearrangements. TCRdb re-hosts the immuneACCESS table, in-frame sequences only. Its copies lack some clones; in the studies checked, an unresolved V gene accounts for under half of them, and the cause for the rest is not known. Clone size and V and J calls were adopted from that table, with D and trimming inferred from the DNA. Counted in this sample were about 120,000 clones; approximately 74% of them appeared once. Over 4.5% of the sample rests with the top ten.

Worth noting for this clone: Its antigen is unknown. The sample holds no much larger clone one base away, and base qualities are not on file.

Whole blood was collected in K2EDTA tubes by collaborating institutions according to the institutions' own protocols. For TCRbeta analysis, collaborators shipped samples in one of three forms: frozen whole blood, isolated PBMCs, or DNA extracted from either of those sample types. General study outcomes and caveats: The amount of clinical and demographic metadata varied by source and participant and was provided uncurated.

The sequence joins TRBV3-1 (or the pseudogene TRBV3-2) to TRBJ1-4; TRBD1 aligns with 9 central bases. The receptor comes from a man between 60 and 75 years old with acute or convalescent COVID-19. The sample consisted of peripheral blood. The CDR3 here reads CASSQGYTGGGGEKLFF. The nucleotides are TGTGCCAGCAGCCAAGGATACACAGGGGGCGGAGGTGAAAAACTGTTTTTT.